These 20 T cell receptor beta chains share one sample of origin, sequenced in a study of T cell clones after liver transplantation. TCRdb's table, derived via immunoSEQ multiplex PCR, lists solely in-frame clones and lacks some. The data hold about 99,000 clones, with 80% to 85% observed a single time. This sample comprised CD4+ T cells from blood, obtained before liver transplant. Receptors were obtained from a human donor who received a liver transplant.

The CDR3 reads CASSLMASGVVNEQFF. DNA of the CDR3: TGCGCCAGCAGCTTGATGGCTAGCGGGGTAGTCAATGAGCAGTTCTTC. The V gene is TRBV5-1, the J gene TRBJ2-1; 9 bases agree with TRBD2. Germline V gene sequence: CDR1 SGHRS, CDR2 YFSETQ. After removal of 1 base from V and 6 bases from J, the junction contained 8 bases not matched to a gene. This CDR3 contains 16 residues. Together with reference TRBV5-1 and TRBJ2-1, the CDR3 gives the full variable domain: KAGVTQTPRYLIKTRGQQVTLSCSPISGHRSVSWYQQTPGQGLQFLFEYFSETQRNKGNFPGRFSGRQFSNSRSEMNVSTLELGDSALYLCASSLMASGVVNEQFFGPGTRLTVL.

The CDR3 loop is CASSIELAGDTQYF. CDR3 in DNA: TGTGCCAGTAGTATCGAACTAGCGGGGGATACGCAGTATTTT. The V call is TRBV19, the J call TRBJ2-3, with 10 bases matching TRBD2. The CDR3 is 14 amino acids. The germline gives CDR1 LNHDA, CDR2 SQIVND (reference sequence). Trimming removed 3 bases from V and 6 bases from J; junction bases left unmatched: 3. Full variable domain (missing parts from reference TRBV19 and TRBJ2-3): DGGITQSPKYLFRKEGQNVTLSCEQNLNHDAMYWYRQDPGQGLRLIYYSQIVNDFQKGDIAEGYSVSREKKESFPLTVTSAQKNPTAFYLCASSIELAGDTQYFGPGTRLTVL.

V is TRBV6-5 and J is TRBJ2-1; weak D call: TRBD1 (6 bases). Germline V gene sequence: CDR1 MNHEY, CDR2 SVGAGI. CDR3 length: 14 residues. Trimming removed 8 bases at V and 6 bases at J, with 17 bases between. This CDR3 is CASSPDRPRNEQFF. In DNA form, the CDR3 reads TGTGCCAGCTCACCCGACAGGCCACGCAATGAGCAGTTCTTC.

The J gene is TRBJ2-1, the V gene TRBV28, with D perhaps matching TRBD2 (6 bases). The germline V and J ends were trimmed by 4 bases and 5 bases, with 15 bases remaining between them. The CDR3 runs to 15 residues. Per the germline V gene, CDR1 is MDHEN and CDR2 is SYDVKM. CDR3 in amino acids: CASSSSAGTHNEQFF. DNA for the CDR3: TGTGCCAGCAGTTCCTCAGCGGGTACTCACAATGAGCAGTTCTTC.

This chain connects TRBV12-5 to TRBJ2-7; 9 bases line up with TRBD1. CDR1 is LGHNT, CDR2 FRNRAP, per germline. The CDR3 has 15 residues. V was clipped by 2 bases and J by 3 bases; unmatched bases: 5. CDR3 residues: CASGLLGGQGYEQYF. The CDR3 DNA reads TGTGCTAGTGGTTTGTTGGGGGGACAGGGCTACGAGCAGTACTTC.

This rearrangement joins TRBV18 to TRBJ1-1; D uncertain. The CDR3 covers 14 residues. CDR1 is KGHSH, CDR2 LQKENI, per germline. Trimming took 0 bases from V and 5 from J, leaving 10 bases between them. For the CDR3, the DNA is TGTGCCAGCTCACCACCTCCGGTAGGTACTGAAGCTTTCTTT. Its translation: CASSPPPVGTEAFF.

The table lists this clone with a count of one. The V call is TRBV28, the J call TRBJ2-5; weak D call: TRBD1 (5 bases). Between the trimmed V and J ends, which lost 8 bases and 4 bases, there was a span of 8 bases. CDR1 and CDR2 (germline): MDHEN, SYDVKM. This CDR3 has 11 residues. The CDR3 sequence: CASDDRETQYF. The CDR3 bases are TGTGCCAGCGACGACAGAGAGACCCAGTACTTC.

The chain has TRBV5-1 and TRBJ2-1; 10 bases align to TRBD2. The ends lost 1 base at V and 1 base at J; junction bases unmatched: 5. The V gene's germline CDR1 is SGHRS and CDR2 YFSETQ. The CDR3 has 17 amino acids. Here the CDR3 reads CASSLTSGTMSYNEQFF. CDR3 nucleotides: TGCGCCAGCAGCTTGACTAGCGGGACTATGTCCTACAATGAGCAGTTCTTC.

V gene TRBV7-6 combines with J gene TRBJ1-2; D is uncertain. Trimming took off 0 bases at V and 3 bases at J, with 11 bases between the two ends. The CDR3 runs to 15 residues. CDR1 and CDR2 (germline): SGHVS, FNYEAQ. CDR3 nucleotides: TGTGCCAGCAGCTTAGCGCCGGGAGGCGACTATGGCTACACCTTC. Translated, it gives CASSLAPGGDYGYTF. Full variable domain (remainder filled in from reference TRBV7-6 and TRBJ1-2): GAGVSQSPRYKVTKRGQDVALRCDPISGHVSLYWYRQALGQGPEFLTYFNYEAQQDKSGLPNDRFSAERPEGSISTLTIQRTEQRDSAMYRCASSLAPGGDYGYTFGSGTRLTVV.

This clone appeared a few times. The chain recombines TRBV28 with TRBJ2-7, with unresolved D. Germline V gene lookup returns CDR1 MDHEN and CDR2 SYDVKM. V was pared by 5 bases and J by 4 bases, with 9 bases between. The CDR3 runs to 12 residues. The CDR3 DNA reads as TGTGCCAGCAGTCGAAACCTTTACGAGCAGTACTTC. It codes for CASSRNLYEQYF.

The V gene is TRBV18, the J gene TRBJ2-7; 7 bases align to TRBD1. The CDR3 loop spans 15 amino acids. Losses at the gene ends were 6 bases for V and 6 bases for J; bases not matched to a gene: 14. Germline loops: CDR1 KGHSH, CDR2 LQKENI. The CDR3 nucleotides read TGTGCCAGCTCCCCCGGACAGGTCCGAGATAGCGAGCAGTACTTC. This gives the protein CASSPGQVRDSEQYF.

V usage is TRBV19 and J usage is TRBJ1-2; 8 positions agree with TRBD1. The V gene's germline CDR1 is LNHDA and CDR2 SQIVND (reference sequence). CDR3 size: 15 residues. J gave up 7 bases and V 3 bases, and 10 bases lay outside the gene matches. The CDR3 nucleotides are TGTGCCAGTAGTATGCTCCGGGCAGGGGGCGGTGGCTACACCTTC. This codes for CASSMLRAGGGGYTF.

This sequence joins TRBV5-1 and TRBJ1-4; D call uncertain. V lost 3 bases and J lost 6, with 12 bases in between. The germline CDR1 and CDR2 sequences are SGHRS and YFSETQ. The length of the CDR3 is 14 residues. The CDR3 nucleotides read TGCGCCAGCAGCTCCCGAGGGCTTGATGAAAAACTGTTTTTT. It yields the protein CASSSRGLDEKLFF.

This chain connects TRBV28 to TRBJ1-5, with no clear D. Germline V CDR1 and CDR2: MDHEN, SYDVKM. This CDR3 region has 14 residues. Deletions cut 7 bases from V and 7 bases from J, with 17 bases between. The CDR3 spells CASNPGLLGQPQHF. CDR3 DNA sequence: TGTGCCAGCAATCCTGGTCTGCTCGGGCAGCCCCAGCATTTT. The full variable domain, with the rest looked up from reference TRBV28 and TRBJ1-5, is DVKVTQSSRYLVKRTGEKVFLECVQDMDHENMFWYRQDPGLGLRLIYFSYDVKMKEKGDIPEGYSVSREKKERFSLILESASTNQTSMYLCASNPGLLGQPQHFGDGTRLSIL.

The rearrangement joins TRBV27 to TRBJ1-4; no clear D gene. V was clipped by 8 bases and J by 8 bases, with 18 bases between them. CDR1 and CDR2 from the germline V gene are MNHEY and SMNVEV (reference sequence). The CDR3 sequence is 14 residues long. CDR3 DNA sequence: TGTGCCAGCTCCCCCCGGCCGGTTGCCGAAAAACTGTTTTTT. Protein product: CASSPRPVAEKLFF. Together with reference TRBV27 and TRBJ1-4, the CDR3 gives the full variable domain: EAQVTQNPRYLITVTGKKLTVTCSQNMNHEYMSWYRQDPGLGLRQIYYSMNVEVTDKGDVPEGYKVSRKEKRNFPLILESPSPNQTSLYFCASSPRPVAEKLFFGSGTQLSVL.

This clone was seen only a few times. The chain carries TRBV5-4 and TRBJ1-3; D is possibly TRBD1 (6 bases). Per the germline V gene, CDR1 is SGHNT and CDR2 is YYREEE (reference sequence). This CDR3 is built from 16 residues. Trimming removed 5 bases from V and 0 bases from J, with 15 bases in between. CDR3 sequence: CASSPLGQNSGNTIYF. For the CDR3, the DNA is TGTGCCAGCAGTCCTCTTGGACAGAACTCTGGAAACACCATATATTTT. Combining the CDR3 with reference TRBV5-4 and TRBJ1-3 gives the whole variable domain ETGVTQSPTHLIKTRGQQVTLRCSSQSGHNTVSWYQQALGQGPQFIFQYYREEENGRGNFPPRFSGLQFPNYSSELNVNALELDDSALYLCASSPLGQNSGNTIYFGEGSWLTVV.

The J gene is TRBJ1-2, the V gene TRBV27; perhaps TRBD1 as D (6 bases). Trimming took 6 bases from V and 7 from J, leaving 21 bases between them. This CDR3 has 15 amino acids. CDR1 is MNHEY and CDR2 is SMNVEV in the germline V gene (reference sequence). Here the CDR3 DNA reads TGTGCCAGCAGCGCTTCGCGGTTGGCAGGGGCTGGCTACACCTTC. Protein: CASSASRLAGAGYTF.

This chain connects TRBV4-1 to TRBJ2-5; D might be TRBD2 (5 bases). This CDR3 has 13 residues. V was shortened by 0 bases and J by 10 bases, with 12 bases between the two germline ends. CDR1 MGHRA and CDR2 YSYEKL come from the germline V gene. CDR3 nucleotides: TGCGCCAGCAGCCAAGACCCGGGAAGGGACCAGTACTTC. It yields the protein CASSQDPGRDQYF.

This rearrangement joins TRBV6-1 to TRBJ2-6; D uncertain. Germline CDR1 MNHNS, CDR2 SASEGT. This CDR3 comprises 13 residues. V lost 6 bases and J lost 1, with 4 bases in between. The CDR3 loop reads CASRGSGANVLTF. DNA of the CDR3: TGTGCCAGCAGAGGTTCTGGGGCCAACGTCCTGACTTTC.

The sample holds one count of this clone. The V call is TRBV15, the J call TRBJ2-1; maybe TRBD1 (5 bases). The V gene lost 0 bases and the J gene lost 10 bases, with 16 bases spanning the gap. Germline V gene sequence: CDR1 LNHNV, CDR2 YYDKDF (reference sequence). There are 15 residues in the CDR3. The CDR3 sequence is CATSRDYQQEPEQFF. DNA of the CDR3: TGTGCCACCAGCAGAGATTACCAACAGGAGCCCGAGCAGTTCTTC.